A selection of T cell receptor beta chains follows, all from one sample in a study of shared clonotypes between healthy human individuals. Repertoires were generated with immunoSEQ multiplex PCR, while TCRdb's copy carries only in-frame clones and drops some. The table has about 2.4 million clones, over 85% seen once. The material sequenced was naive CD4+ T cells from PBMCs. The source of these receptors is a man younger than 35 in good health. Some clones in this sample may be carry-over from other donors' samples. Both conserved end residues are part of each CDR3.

cdr3_aa: CATRGGGGVTLSEAFF
v_call: TRBV15

cdr3_aa: CASSLIPGVLTGELFF
v_call: TRBV7-9

cdr3_aa: CASSDGTPYSNQPQHF
v_call: TRBV21-1

cdr3_aa: CASSPTPRLVAGFNEQFF
v_call: TRBV7-2

cdr3_aa: CASARSVTMNTEAFF
v_call: TRBV27

cdr3_aa: CASSPSGNNEQFF
v_call: TRBV5-1

cdr3_aa: CASSRDGLYEQYF
v_call: TRBV5-4

cdr3_aa: CASSPTSVDNEQFF
v_call: TRBV5-1

cdr3_aa: CASSLGTGNNQPQHF
v_call: TRBV7-2

cdr3_aa: CASSSFLTGSSYNEQFF
v_call: TRBV7-8

cdr3_aa: CASRGTSGNTGELFF
v_call: TRBV28

cdr3_aa: CASSLDRAPANGYTF
v_call: TRBV28

cdr3_aa: CASRKLTGGAQPQHF
v_call: TRBV19

cdr3_aa: CASSELGLTTGDEQYF
v_call: TRBV25-1

cdr3_aa: CASTESRGYGYTF
v_call: TRBV28

cdr3_aa: CASVYKIQYTEAFF
v_call: TRBV2

cdr3_aa: CASSLWGLGEQYF
v_call: TRBV27

cdr3_aa: CASSLVASRNEQFF
v_call: TRBV11-2

cdr3_aa: CSVTLRTYEQYF
v_call: TRBV29-1

cdr3_aa: CASSYSKNIQYF
v_call: TRBV28

cdr3_aa: CASSFLGAGGYNEQFF
v_call: TRBV7-6

cdr3_aa: CASRHEGGSGNTIYF
v_call: TRBV6-6

cdr3_aa: CAGRQANNSPLHF
v_call: TRBV6-1

cdr3_aa: CASKIRGESNQPQHF
v_call: TRBV6-6

cdr3_aa: CASSFRNTGELFF
v_call: TRBV19

cdr3_aa: CASSLGGWREVRETQYF
v_call: TRBV7-9

cdr3_aa: CASSDPRDYEETQYF
v_call: TRBV25-1

cdr3_aa: CASTLEQYF
v_call: TRBV2

cdr3_aa: CASKSGTGLNYGYTF
v_call: TRBV19

cdr3_aa: CASSEDRFTDTQYF
v_call: TRBV2

cdr3_aa: CASERTGTADTQYF
v_call: TRBV2

cdr3_aa: CASSLERDGGYEQYF
v_call: TRBV13

cdr3_aa: CAISESGGRKETQYF
v_call: TRBV10-3

cdr3_aa: CASSSYQGVLYNEQFF
v_call: TRBV5-4

cdr3_aa: CASSPRLAGVSEQFF
v_call: TRBV18

cdr3_aa: CASSRGGNSPLHF
v_call: TRBV7-9

cdr3_aa: CASRYRVSSSYEQYF
v_call: TRBV6-5

cdr3_aa: CASSEGRTSGPQHF
v_call: TRBV2

cdr3_aa: CASSPYRASGRPAGELFF
v_call: TRBV5-1

cdr3_aa: CASGTGRNYGYTF
v_call: TRBV28

cdr3_aa: CASSQLLSSYEQYF
v_call: TRBV4-1

cdr3_aa: CASSLASASGNTIYF
v_call: TRBV7-2

cdr3_aa: CASSLGTVVVREKLFF
v_call: TRBV7-9

cdr3_aa: CASSKPAGTGDPLGTEAFF
v_call: TRBV7-8

cdr3_aa: CASSLRESTSGQETQYF
v_call: TRBV7-3

cdr3_aa: CASSGLRGVAGNTIYF
v_call: TRBV6-6

cdr3_aa: CSVGGGGNQPQHF
v_call: TRBV29-1

cdr3_aa: CAWSVQGPYTF
v_call: TRBV30